The entry below gives a single T cell receptor (beta chain) sequence along with its context. Its target is unknown. This may stem from a read error, because a much larger clone lies one nucleotide away. Noted time point: longitudinal time-point 2. Trimming removed 2 bases from V and 7 bases from J; junction bases left unmatched: 2. Germline CDR1 reads DFQATT; CDR2 reads SNEGSKA (reference sequence). The CDR3 has 13 residues. This record comes from a study of neurological immune-mediated disorders. Regarding the study as a whole: Patients with HTLV-1-associated myelopathy showed the most TCR clonal expansion. Those with multiple sclerosis showed the least, falling below healthy controls. None of the CDR3 amino acid sequences of expanded clones were shared across subjects, and this suggested private repertoires in all groups.

The method for making cDNA was 5'RACE, and it used 10-nucleotide random UMIs. Every sequencing run drew on 15-18 subjects and yielded over 190 million TCR-beta sequences. TCRdb re-called the 5' RACE reads with MiXCR, one entry per CDR3 protein. The sample yields approximately 82,000 distinct CDR3 sequences, over 10% seen once. Sequenced sample: PBMCs. This chain connects TRBV20-1 to TRBJ2-2, with 9 nucleotides matching TRBD1. This receptor was identified in a female donor with HTLV-1-associated myelopathy (HAM/TSP). The CDR3, as DNA: TGCAGTGCTAGAAGACAGGGGGTCGGGGAGCTGTTTTTT. Protein: CSARRQGVGELFF.